A single sample is the source of the 7 T cell receptor beta chains below, sequenced in a study of blood T cell repertoires in COVID-19. Clones were read by immunoSEQ multiplex PCR, and TCRdb kept only the in-frame ones, dropping some. The data show 160,000 or so clones, roughly four fifths seen once. The sequencing sample was made of peripheral blood. All receptors come from a human donor in a cohort sampled during active COVID-19.

The chain is built from TRBV4-3 and TRBJ2-5; 7 positions agree with TRBD1. This CDR3 is 15 amino acids long. The germline CDR1 and CDR2 sequences are LGHNA and YSLEER. Trimming removed 0 bases from V and 5 bases from J; junction bases left unmatched: 6. CDR3 bases: TGCGCCAGCAGCCAAGACCGGACAGGCTCCGAGACCCAGTACTTC. It is translated as CASSQDRTGSETQYF.

J is TRBJ1-4 and V is TRBV6-5; TRBD1 agrees at 7 bases. The CDR3 consists of 13 residues. Germline V lookup: CDR1 MNHEY, CDR2 SVGAGI. After removal of 5 bases from V and 11 bases from J, the junction contained 8 bases not matched to a gene. The DNA of the CDR3 is TGTGCCAGCAGTCGGGACAGAGAAGGGAAACTGTTTTTT. Protein sequence: CASSRDREGKLFF.

The table lists this clone with a few counts. V usage is TRBV6-2 or TRBV6-3 and J usage is TRBJ1-5; D is ambiguous. Per the germline V gene, CDR1 is MNHEY and CDR2 is SVGEGT. Trimming removed 2 bases at V and 6 bases at J, with 5 bases between. The CDR3 extends over 12 amino acids. This CDR3 reads CASSYGSQPQHF. The CDR3 DNA follows: TGTGCCAGCAGTTACGGTAGTCAGCCCCAGCATTTT.

J is TRBJ2-7 and V is TRBV7-9, with 7 bases matching TRBD1. Losses at the gene ends were 1 base for V and 12 bases for J; bases not matched to a gene: 6. Germline V gene data show CDR1 as SEHNR and CDR2 as FQNEAQ (reference sequence). The CDR3 is made up of 12 amino acids. The DNA for the CDR3 is TGTGCCAGCAGCTTAGTTCAACAGGGGTCGTACTTC. Protein: CASSLVQQGSYF. Full variable domain (missing parts from reference TRBV7-9 and TRBJ2-7): DTGVSQNPRHKITKRGQNVTFRCDPISEHNRLYWYRQTLGQGPEFLTYFQNEAQLEKSRLLSDRFSAERPKGSFSTLEIQRTEQGDSAMYLCASSLVQQGSYFGPGTRLTVT.

The chain couples TRBV19 to TRBJ2-3, with 7 bases that match TRBD2. Germline CDR1 LNHDA, CDR2 SQIVND (reference sequence). The CDR3 length is 17 residues. V lost 1 base, J lost 6 bases, and 13 bases stayed unmatched. CDR3 sequence reads: CASSIVREGPPRDTQYF. Here the CDR3 DNA reads TGTGCCAGTAGTATAGTGAGGGAGGGGCCTCCTAGGGATACGCAGTATTTT.

The J gene is TRBJ2-4, the V gene TRBV18; 8 bases agree with TRBD1. This CDR3 is 15 amino acids long. In germline, CDR1 is KGHSH, CDR2 LQKENI. Trimming at V came to 3 bases and at J to 6 bases, leaving 7 bases not matched to a gene. Here the CDR3 DNA reads TGTGCCAGCTCACCTCCTGACAGGGGAGGAAACATTCAGTACTTC. Amino acid sequence: CASSPPDRGGNIQYF.

This chain links TRBV15 with TRBJ1-2; a possible D gene is TRBD1 (5 bases). V dropped 0 bases and J dropped 0 bases, with 11 bases sitting between them. The CDR3 has 16 residues. CDR1 is LNHNV, CDR2 YYDKDF, per germline (reference sequence). The CDR3 loop reads CATSRERQIANYGYTF. Written as DNA, the CDR3 is TGTGCCACCAGCAGAGAGAGACAGATCGCTAACTATGGCTACACCTTC.